This TCR beta chain was sequenced for a study of blood T cell repertoires in COVID-19. Study information: The United States, Italy and Spain were the sources of the acute and convalescent COVID-19 samples. PBMCs, B-cell-depleted T cells, or T cells were the source of the cDNA or gDNA that made up the material.

The germline V and J ends were trimmed by 7 bases and 3 bases, with 8 bases remaining between them. The germline V gene has CDR1 SGHKS and CDR2 YYEKEE (reference sequence). The CDR3 has 12 amino acids. Assay used: immunoSEQ multiplex PCR; TCRdb lists only in-frame clones, some missing. The data contain hundreds of thousands of clones, roughly 86% of them singletons. Participant reports of clinical history set cohort assignment. The study counted Cohort 3 donors as recovered given two negative PCRs, clearance, or symptom resolution. The chain uses TRBV5-5 and TRBJ1-5; D call uncertain. This TCR came from a woman aged 45-60 years who had recovered from COVID-19. Sequenced sample: PBMCs or T cells enriched from blood (not recorded which). CDR3 amino acids: CASALPNQPQHF. CDR3 sequence (DNA): TGTGCCAGCGCGCTCCCCAATCAGCCCCAGCATTTT.